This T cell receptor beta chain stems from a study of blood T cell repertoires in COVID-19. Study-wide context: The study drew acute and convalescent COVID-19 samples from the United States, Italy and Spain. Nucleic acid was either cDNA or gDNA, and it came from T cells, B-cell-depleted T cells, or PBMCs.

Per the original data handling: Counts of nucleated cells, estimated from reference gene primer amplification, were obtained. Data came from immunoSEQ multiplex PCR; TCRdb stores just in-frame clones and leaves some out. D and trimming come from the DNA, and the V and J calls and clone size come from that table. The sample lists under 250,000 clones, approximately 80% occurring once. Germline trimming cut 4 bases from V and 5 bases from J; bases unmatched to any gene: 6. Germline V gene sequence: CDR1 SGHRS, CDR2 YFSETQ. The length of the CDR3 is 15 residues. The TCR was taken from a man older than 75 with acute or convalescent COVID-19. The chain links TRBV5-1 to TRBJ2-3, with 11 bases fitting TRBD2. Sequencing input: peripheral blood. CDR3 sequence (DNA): TGCGCCAGCAGCATGACTAGCGGGGTTTTAGATACGCAGTATTTT. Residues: CASSMTSGVLDTQYF. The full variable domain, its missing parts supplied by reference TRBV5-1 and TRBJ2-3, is KAGVTQTPRYLIKTRGQQVTLSCSPISGHRSVSWYQQTPGQGLQFLFEYFSETQRNKGNFPGRFSGRQFSNSRSEMNVSTLELGDSALYLCASSMTSGVLDTQYFGPGTRLTVL.